The clone carrying this T cell receptor beta chain was detected only a few times. As yet, its antigen is unknown. This sample's TCRbeta library carried unique molecular identifier barcodes. Via MiXCR, TCRdb re-called the PCR reads, giving one row per CDR3 protein. The table has some 78,000 distinct CDR3 sequences, 13% to 15% seen once. These data belong to a study of T-cell reconstitution after alpha-beta-depleted transplantation in children. Study results and caveats: Several hundred graft clones that had expanded were reportedly the source of alpha-beta T cells about two months after transplant. Surviving thymic progenitors and recipient T cells were the source of high TCRbeta diversity at day 60 in some patients. Counts and diversity of T cells one year after transplant came mostly from newly produced T cells.

The sequence was collected from a male patient aged 2 to 10 who had a stem cell transplant for acute lymphoblastic leukemia, so the T cells may come from the graft donor. Sequencing used PBMCs, mostly from graft donor cells, obtained 180 days after TCRalphabeta/CD19-depleted stem cell transplant.

The CDR3 reads CASSERPWNTEAFF. CDR3 sequence (DNA): TGTGCCAGCAGCGAGAGACCGTGGAACACTGAAGCTTTCTTT. The J gene is TRBJ1-1, the V gene TRBV12-3 or TRBV12-4; D gene uncertain. The CDR3 covers 14 residues. V lost 6 bases and J 1 base, leaving 12 bases between the germline ends.